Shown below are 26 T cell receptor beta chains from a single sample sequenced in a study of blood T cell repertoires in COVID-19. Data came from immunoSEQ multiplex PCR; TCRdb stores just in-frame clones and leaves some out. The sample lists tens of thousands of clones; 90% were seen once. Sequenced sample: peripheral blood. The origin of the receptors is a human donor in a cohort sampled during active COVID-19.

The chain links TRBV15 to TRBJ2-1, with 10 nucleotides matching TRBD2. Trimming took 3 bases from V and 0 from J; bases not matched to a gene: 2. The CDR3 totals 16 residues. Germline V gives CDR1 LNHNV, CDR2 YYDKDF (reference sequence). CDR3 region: CATSSPSGSSYNEQFF. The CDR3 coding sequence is TGTGCCACCAGCAGTCCTAGCGGGAGCTCCTACAATGAGCAGTTCTTC.

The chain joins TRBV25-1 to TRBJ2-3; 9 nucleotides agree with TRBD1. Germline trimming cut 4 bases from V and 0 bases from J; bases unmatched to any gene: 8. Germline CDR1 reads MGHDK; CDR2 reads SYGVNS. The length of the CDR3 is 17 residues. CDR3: CASSGSLGQGSTDTQYF. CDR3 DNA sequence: TGTGCCAGCAGTGGCTCATTGGGACAGGGAAGCACAGATACGCAGTATTTT.

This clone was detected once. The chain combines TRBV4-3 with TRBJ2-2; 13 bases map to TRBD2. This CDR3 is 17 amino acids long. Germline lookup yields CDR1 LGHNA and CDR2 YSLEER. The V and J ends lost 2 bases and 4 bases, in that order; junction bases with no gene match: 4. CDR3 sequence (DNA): TGCGCCAGCAGCCAAACAGGACTAGCGGGGGTCACCGGGGAGCTGTTTTTT. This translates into CASSQTGLAGVTGELFF.

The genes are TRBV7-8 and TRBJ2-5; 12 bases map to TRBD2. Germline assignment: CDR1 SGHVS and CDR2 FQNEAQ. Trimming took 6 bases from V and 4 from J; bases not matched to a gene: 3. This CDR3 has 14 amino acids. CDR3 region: CASRQGLAGETQYF. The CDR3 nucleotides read TGTGCCAGCAGACAGGGACTAGCGGGAGAGACCCAGTACTTC.

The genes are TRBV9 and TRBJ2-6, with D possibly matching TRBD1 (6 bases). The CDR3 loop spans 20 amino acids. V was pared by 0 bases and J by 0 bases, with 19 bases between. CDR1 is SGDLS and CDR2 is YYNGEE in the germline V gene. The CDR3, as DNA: TGTGCCAGCAGCGTAGGGATCACCAGGGGCCTAAGCTCTGGGGCCAACGTCCTGACTTTC. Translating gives CASSVGITRGLSSGANVLTF.

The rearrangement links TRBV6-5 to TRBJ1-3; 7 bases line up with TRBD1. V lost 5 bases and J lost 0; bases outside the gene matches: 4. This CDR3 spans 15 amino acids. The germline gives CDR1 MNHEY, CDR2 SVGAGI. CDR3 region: CASSRQGFSGNTIYF. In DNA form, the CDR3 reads TGTGCCAGCAGTCGACAGGGCTTCTCTGGAAACACCATATATTTT.

The CDR3 region is CASSFRDLYDSPLHF. The CDR3 DNA follows: TGTGCCAGCAGCTTCAGGGACTTATATGATTCACCCCTCCACTTT. The gene calls are TRBV5-4 and TRBJ1-6; possible D gene TRBD1, 5 bases. This CDR3 has 15 amino acids. Germline CDR1 is SGHNT and CDR2 is YYREEE (reference sequence). V lost 2 bases, J lost 8 bases, and 14 bases lay in between.

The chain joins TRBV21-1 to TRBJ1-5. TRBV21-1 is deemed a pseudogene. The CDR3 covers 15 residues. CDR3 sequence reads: CASSKEPHGNQPQHF. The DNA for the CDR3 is TGTGCCAGCAGCAAAGAGCCCCATGGCAATCAGCCCCAGCATTTT.

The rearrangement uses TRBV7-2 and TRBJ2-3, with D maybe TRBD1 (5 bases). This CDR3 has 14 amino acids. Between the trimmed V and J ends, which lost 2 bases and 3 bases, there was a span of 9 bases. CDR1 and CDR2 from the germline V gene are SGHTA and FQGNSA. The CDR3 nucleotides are TGTGCCAGCAGCTTACTTCAGGGAACAGATACGCAGTATTTT. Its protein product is CASSLLQGTDTQYF.

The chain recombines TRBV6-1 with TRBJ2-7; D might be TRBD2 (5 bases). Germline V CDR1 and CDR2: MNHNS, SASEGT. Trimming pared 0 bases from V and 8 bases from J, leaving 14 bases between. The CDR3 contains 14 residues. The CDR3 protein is CASSEAPDFQQQYF. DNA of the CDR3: TGTGCCAGCAGTGAAGCGCCGGACTTCCAACAGCAGTACTTC.

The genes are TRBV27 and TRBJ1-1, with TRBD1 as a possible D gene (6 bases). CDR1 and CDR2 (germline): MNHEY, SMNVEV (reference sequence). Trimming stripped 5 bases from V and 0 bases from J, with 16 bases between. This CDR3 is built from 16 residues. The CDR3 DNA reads TGTGCCAGCAGTAAAGGGACACACAGCTTGAACACTGAAGCTTTCTTT. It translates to CASSKGTHSLNTEAFF.

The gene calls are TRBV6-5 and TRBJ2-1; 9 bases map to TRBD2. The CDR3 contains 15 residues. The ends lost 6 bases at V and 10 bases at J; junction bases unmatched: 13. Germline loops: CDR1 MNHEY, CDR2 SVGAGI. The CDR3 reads CASRQGAGGLREQFF. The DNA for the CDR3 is TGTGCCAGCAGACAGGGAGCGGGAGGCTTACGGGAGCAGTTCTTC.

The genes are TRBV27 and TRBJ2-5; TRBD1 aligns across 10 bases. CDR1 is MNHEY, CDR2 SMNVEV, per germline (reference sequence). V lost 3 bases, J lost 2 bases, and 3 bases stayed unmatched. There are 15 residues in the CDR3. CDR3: CASSFWTGGQETQYF. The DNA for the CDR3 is TGTGCCAGCAGTTTCTGGACAGGGGGACAAGAGACCCAGTACTTC.

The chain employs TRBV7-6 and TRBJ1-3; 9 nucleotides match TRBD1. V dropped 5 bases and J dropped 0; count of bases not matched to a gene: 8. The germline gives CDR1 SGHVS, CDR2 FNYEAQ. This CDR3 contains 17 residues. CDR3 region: CASSPRTGATSGNTIYF. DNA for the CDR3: TGTGCCAGCAGCCCCCGGACAGGGGCTACCTCTGGAAACACCATATATTTT.

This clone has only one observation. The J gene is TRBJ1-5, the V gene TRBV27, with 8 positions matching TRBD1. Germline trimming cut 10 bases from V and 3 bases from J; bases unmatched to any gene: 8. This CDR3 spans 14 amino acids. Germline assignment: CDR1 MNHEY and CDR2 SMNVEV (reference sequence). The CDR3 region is CATADRGHNQPQHF. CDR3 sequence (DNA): TGTGCCACCGCCGACAGGGGCCACAATCAGCCCCAGCATTTT.

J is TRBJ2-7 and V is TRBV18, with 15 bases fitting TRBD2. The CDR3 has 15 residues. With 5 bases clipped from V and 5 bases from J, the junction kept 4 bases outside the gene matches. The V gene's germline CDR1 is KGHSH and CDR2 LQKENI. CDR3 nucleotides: TGTGCCAGCTCATTCGGACTAGCGGGAGGGGACGAGCAGTACTTC. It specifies CASSFGLAGGDEQYF.

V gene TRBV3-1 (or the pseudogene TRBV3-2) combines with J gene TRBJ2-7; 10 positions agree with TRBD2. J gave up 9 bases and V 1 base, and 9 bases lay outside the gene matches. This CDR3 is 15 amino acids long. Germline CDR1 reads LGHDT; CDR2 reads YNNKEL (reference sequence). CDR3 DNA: TGTGCCAGCAGCCAAGTCCCGCTAGCGGGAGCTCGGCAGTACTTC. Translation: CASSQVPLAGARQYF.

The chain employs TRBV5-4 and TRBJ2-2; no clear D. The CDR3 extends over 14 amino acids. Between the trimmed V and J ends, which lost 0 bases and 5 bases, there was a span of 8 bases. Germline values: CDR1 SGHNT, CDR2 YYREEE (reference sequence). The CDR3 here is CASSLAGATGELFF. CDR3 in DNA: TGTGCCAGCAGCTTGGCCGGTGCTACCGGGGAGCTGTTTTTT.

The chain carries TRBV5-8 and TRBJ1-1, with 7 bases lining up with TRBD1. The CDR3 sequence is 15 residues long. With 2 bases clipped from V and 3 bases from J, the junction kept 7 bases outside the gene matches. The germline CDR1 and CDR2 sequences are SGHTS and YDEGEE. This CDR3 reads CASSLRQGRDTEAFF. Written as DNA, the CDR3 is TGTGCCAGCAGCTTAAGACAGGGCAGGGACACTGAAGCTTTCTTT. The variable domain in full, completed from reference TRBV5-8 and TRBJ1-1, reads EAGVTQSPTHLIKTRGQQATLRCSPISGHTSVYWYQQALGLGLQFLLWYDEGEERNRGNFPPRFSGRQFPNYSSELNVNALELEDSALYLCASSLRQGRDTEAFFGQGTRLTVV.

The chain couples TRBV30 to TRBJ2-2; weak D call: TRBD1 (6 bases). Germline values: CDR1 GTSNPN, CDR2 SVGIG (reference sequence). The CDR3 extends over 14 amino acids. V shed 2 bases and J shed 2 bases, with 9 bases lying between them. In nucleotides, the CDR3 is TGTGCCTGGAGTAAACAGGGCAACACCGGGGAGCTGTTTTTT. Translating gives CAWSKQGNTGELFF.

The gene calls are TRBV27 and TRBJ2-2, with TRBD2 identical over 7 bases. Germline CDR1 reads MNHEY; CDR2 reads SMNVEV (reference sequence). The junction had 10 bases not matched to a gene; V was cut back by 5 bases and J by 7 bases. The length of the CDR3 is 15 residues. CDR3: CASSPGLVGGGELFF. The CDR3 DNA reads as TGTGCCAGCAGTCCTGGACTAGTTGGGGGCGGGGAGCTGTTTTTT.

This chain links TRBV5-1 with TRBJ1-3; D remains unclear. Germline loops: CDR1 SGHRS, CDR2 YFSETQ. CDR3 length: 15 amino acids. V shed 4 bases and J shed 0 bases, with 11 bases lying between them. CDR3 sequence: CASSQTGSSGNTIYF. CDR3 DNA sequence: TGCGCCAGCAGCCAAACTGGGAGCTCTGGAAACACCATATATTTT.

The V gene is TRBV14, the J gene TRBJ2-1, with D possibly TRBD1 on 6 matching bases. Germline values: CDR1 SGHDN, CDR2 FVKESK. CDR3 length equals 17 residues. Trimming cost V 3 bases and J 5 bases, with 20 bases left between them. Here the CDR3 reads CASSHSDSPSPHNEQFF. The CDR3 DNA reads TGTGCCAGCAGCCACTCGGACAGCCCGTCCCCTCACAATGAGCAGTTCTTC.

The CDR3 coding sequence is TGTGCCAGCAGGACTAGCGACCACTACGAGCAGTACTTC. Residues: CASRTSDHYEQYF. The gene calls are TRBV6-5 and TRBJ2-7, with 8 bases identical to TRBD2. This CDR3 is 13 amino acids long. CDR1 is MNHEY, CDR2 SVGAGI, per germline. V trimming: 6 bases; J trimming: 3 bases; junction bases outside the gene matches: 4.

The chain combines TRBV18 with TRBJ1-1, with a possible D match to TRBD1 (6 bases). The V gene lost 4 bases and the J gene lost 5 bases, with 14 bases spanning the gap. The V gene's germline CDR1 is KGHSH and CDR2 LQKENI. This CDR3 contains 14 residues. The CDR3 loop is CASSRGGQGTEAFF. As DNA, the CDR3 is TGTGCCAGCTCACGCGGGGGCCAGGGAACTGAAGCTTTCTTT.

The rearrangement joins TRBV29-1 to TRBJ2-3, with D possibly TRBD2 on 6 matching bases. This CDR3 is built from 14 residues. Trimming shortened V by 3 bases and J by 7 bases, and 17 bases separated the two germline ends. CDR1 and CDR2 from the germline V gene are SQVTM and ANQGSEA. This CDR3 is CSVERGMGVNTQYF. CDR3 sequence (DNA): TGCAGCGTTGAGCGGGGTATGGGGGTGAATACGCAGTATTTT.